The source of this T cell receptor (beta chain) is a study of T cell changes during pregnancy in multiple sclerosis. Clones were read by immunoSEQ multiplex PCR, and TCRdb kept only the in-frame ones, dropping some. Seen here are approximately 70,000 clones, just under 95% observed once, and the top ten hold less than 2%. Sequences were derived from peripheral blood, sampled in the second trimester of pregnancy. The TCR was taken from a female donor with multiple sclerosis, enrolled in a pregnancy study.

The CDR3 DNA reads TGCAGCGTTGAAGGGGCAGGGAAAGGTGGCTACACCTTC. As protein: CSVEGAGKGGYTF. This chain connects TRBV29-1 to TRBJ1-2; TRBD1 is a possible D gene (5 bases). Trimming removed 1 base at V and 7 bases at J, with 13 bases between. Germline CDR1 reads SQVTM; CDR2 reads ANQGSEA. This CDR3 is built from 13 residues.